This T cell receptor (beta chain) came from a study of cytomegalovirus exposure and HLA in healthy donors. For the study at large: In an earlier analysis, 90 million to 130 million unique TCR beta sequences were found from some 200 million T cells.

The germline V gene has CDR1 SEHNR and CDR2 FQNEAQ (reference sequence). The CDR3 sequence is 16 residues long. V lost 4 bases to trimming and J lost 3 bases; unmatched junction nucleotides: 9. Each donor's status was that of a healthy bone marrow donor. The PCR had 60 Vbeta and 13 Jbeta primers. As originally analysed: An analysis performed later counted roughly 80 million unique TCR beta chains (roughly 11 million of them shared). Profiled with immunoSEQ multiplex PCR; TCRdb holds only in-frame clones, not every one. That table gives V, J and clone size, and the DNA gave D and trimming. The profile shows about 120,000 clones, approximately 76% of them singletons.

Sequences were obtained from PBMCs. The V gene is TRBV7-9, the J gene TRBJ2-7, with 10 bases identical to TRBD1. This clonotype was obtained from a man over 45 in good health and CMV-seropositive. DNA for the CDR3: TGTGCCAGCAGCTCCGTACCCGGGACAGGGGTCTACGAGCAGTACTTC. Translation: CASSSVPGTGVYEQYF.